These T cell receptor beta chains were read from a single sample in a study of T cell responses to AZD1222 COVID-19 vaccine. Assay used: immunoSEQ multiplex PCR; TCRdb lists only in-frame clones, some missing. The data contain tens of thousands of clones, 86% of them singletons. Sequencing used peripheral blood, obtained on day 0 of AZD1222 vaccination. Receptor source: an adult in good health. Each CDR3 is given with its conserved first and last residue. D genes are given only for firm matches. Clone size appears in some rows only: once, few, many, or a class for an expanded clone.

D: .
V: TRBV5-1
J: TRBJ1-1
size: .
DNA: TGCGCCAGCAGCTCCCAAAGAGGGGAGAACACTGAAGCTTTCTTT
CDR3: CASSSQRGENTEAFF

D: .
V: TRBV7-9
J: TRBJ2-3
size: .
DNA: TGTGCCAGCAGCTTAGGGGCACCGGATCAGTATTTT
CDR3: CASSLGAPDQYF

D: .
V: TRBV6-1
J: TRBJ2-1
size: .
DNA: TGTGCCAGCAGTGAGGGTTCAGTGGGTGAGCAGTTCTTC
CDR3: CASSEGSVGEQFF

D: .
V: TRBV19
J: TRBJ1-5
size: few
DNA: TGTGCCAGTAGTATTTGGAATTTCAATCAGCCCCAGCATTTT
CDR3: CASSIWNFNQPQHF

D: .
V: TRBV19
J: TRBJ1-3
size: .
DNA: TGTGCCAGTAGTCCGAGATTCTCTGGAAACACCATATATTTT
CDR3: CASSPRFSGNTIYF

D: .
V: TRBV6-5
J: TRBJ1-5
size: .
DNA: TGTGCCAGCAGTTACGACCCAAGGGATAATCAGCCCCAGCATTTT
CDR3: CASSYDPRDNQPQHF

D: .
V: TRBV6-1
J: TRBJ1-6
size: .
DNA: TGTGCCAGCAGTCAGGGCCAGAGTACACCCCTCCACTTT
CDR3: CASSQGQSTPLHF

D: .
V: TRBV29-1
J: TRBJ1-4
size: .
DNA: TGCAGCGTTGAGGCCGGTAACAGGGCTTTTAATGAAAAACTGTTTTTT
CDR3: CSVEAGNRAFNEKLFF

D: .
V: TRBV4-1
J: TRBJ2-7
size: .
DNA: TGCGCCAGCAGCCCCCGGGACGGTACCTACGAGCAGTACTTC
CDR3: CASSPRDGTYEQYF

D: TRBD2
V: TRBV19
J: TRBJ2-7
size: .
DNA: TGTGCCAGTAGTCCGTCTTCGGGGGGGTCCCTCTACGAGCAGTACTTC
CDR3: CASSPSSGGSLYEQYF

D: .
V: TRBV6-5
J: TRBJ1-2
size: .
DNA: TGTGCCAGCAGTTCTGGCAGCTATGGCTACACCTTC
CDR3: CASSSGSYGYTF

D: TRBD1
V: TRBV9
J: TRBJ1-2
size: few
DNA: TGTGCCAGCAGCGTAGGTACAGGGGGATCCTATGGCTACACCTTC
CDR3: CASSVGTGGSYGYTF

D: .
V: TRBV7-8
J: TRBJ2-3
size: .
DNA: TGTGCCAGCAGCTGGGCGGCGAGGGGTAAAATAGCAGATACGCAGTATTTT
CDR3: CASSWAARGKIADTQYF

D: TRBD2
V: TRBV28
J: TRBJ2-7
size: .
DNA: TGTGCCAGCAGTTCCCCCGGGGATAGCGGGAGACAAGGCGAGCAGTACTTC
CDR3: CASSSPGDSGRQGEQYF

D: .
V: TRBV7-9
J: TRBJ1-4
size: .
DNA: TGTGCCAGCAACCGTTTGGGGGTTGGTGAAAAACTGTTTTTT
CDR3: CASNRLGVGEKLFF

D: .
V: TRBV6-5
J: TRBJ1-2
size: few
DNA: TGTGCCACCGGAAGGGCCGGAAACTATGGCTACACCTTC
CDR3: CATGRAGNYGYTF

D: .
V: TRBV6-1
J: TRBJ2-5
size: .
DNA: TGTGCCAGCAGTGAAACGACCCAGTACTTC
CDR3: CASSETTQYF

D: TRBD1
V: TRBV5-1
J: TRBJ1-2
size: once
DNA: TGCGCCAGCAGCCTGGGACAGGGGAGGGACTATGGCTACACCTTC
CDR3: CASSLGQGRDYGYTF

D: TRBD1
V: TRBV12-5
J: TRBJ1-6
size: .
DNA: TGTGCTAGTGGTTTGGACGACAGGGGTTCACCCCTCCACTTT
CDR3: CASGLDDRGSPLHF

D: TRBD2
V: TRBV5-1
J: TRBJ2-2
size: .
DNA: TGCGCCAGCAGCCACCTAACTAGCGGGAGGGAGAGAATTACCGGGGAGCTGTTTTTT
CDR3: CASSHLTSGRERITGELFF

D: .
V: TRBV7-8
J: TRBJ1-3
size: .
DNA: TGTGCCAGCAGCCGCCGGGGGGTGGGAAACACCATATATTTT
CDR3: CASSRRGVGNTIYF

D: .
V: TRBV28
J: TRBJ2-7
size: .
DNA: TGTGCCAGCAGTTTAAACCGGGACACCCCCTACGAGCAGTACTTC
CDR3: CASSLNRDTPYEQYF